This TCR beta chain originates from a study of cytomegalovirus exposure and HLA in healthy donors. Findings and caveats of the study: Most observed TCR sequences were rare, whereas some public TCRs were detected in many donors.

Points on this clone: What it binds is not known.

J was trimmed by 3 bases and V by 6 bases; bases with no gene match: 6. The CDR3 has 15 residues. CDR1 is MNHEY, CDR2 SVGAGI, per germline. Amplification used 60 Vbeta primers and 13 Jbeta primers. Sequencing used immunoSEQ multiplex PCR; TCRdb keeps in-frame clones, though not all of them. Here the sample spans over 100,000 clones, around 77% being singletons. The TCR comes from a male donor in good health and CMV-seropositive. What was sequenced was PBMCs. V usage is TRBV6-5 and J usage is TRBJ2-2; 8 positions match TRBD1. The CDR3 sequence: CASSGQGRDTGELFF. The CDR3 nucleotides are TGTGCCAGCAGCGGACAGGGAAGGGACACCGGGGAGCTGTTTTTT.